The 30 T cell receptor beta chains below come from one sample, sequenced in a study of blood T cells in healthy people across ages. Then a second PCR, running roughly 7 to 12 cycles, was carried out with a sample-barcoded 5' primer and a J-beta primer mix. Using its own MiXCR run on the 5' RACE reads, TCRdb lists one record per CDR3 protein. Among about 640,000 distinct CDR3 sequences listed, under 65% were seen once. Sequenced material: blood. Receptors were obtained from a man in his 60s in good health.

This clonotype was observed a handful of times. The rearrangement joins TRBV4-1 to TRBJ2-3; D is possibly TRBD2 (5 bases). The V gene lost 3 bases and the J gene lost 0 bases, with 13 bases spanning the gap. The CDR3 length is 16 residues. Germline assignment: CDR1 MGHRA and CDR2 YSYEKL. CDR3 loop: CASSQRLLTSTDTQYF. DNA of the CDR3: TGCGCCAGCAGCCAGAGACTACTTACTAGCACAGATACGCAGTATTTT.

The V and J genes are TRBV29-1 and TRBJ2-7, with TRBD2 identical over 7 bases. Trimming removed 3 bases from V and 3 bases from J; junction bases left unmatched: 11. CDR3 length: 15 residues. Germline CDR1 reads SQVTM; CDR2 reads ANQGSEA. The CDR3 nucleotides read TGCAGCGTTGAGTTAAGGCTAGCGGACCTCTACGAGCAGTACTTC. Its translation is CSVELRLADLYEQYF.

The chain links TRBV28 to TRBJ2-3, with TRBD2 as a possible D gene (6 bases). The V and J ends lost 3 bases and 3 bases respectively, with 13 bases between them. Per germline, CDR1 MDHEN and CDR2 SYDVKM. CDR3 length: 15 amino acids. The CDR3 region has the DNA TGTGCCAGCAGTTTGCCTAGCGTATATACAGATACGCAGTATTTT. This translates into CASSLPSVYTDTQYF. The whole variable domain, remainder taken from reference TRBV28 and TRBJ2-3, is DVKVTQSSRYLVKRTGEKVFLECVQDMDHENMFWYRQDPGLGLRLIYFSYDVKMKEKGDIPEGYSVSREKKERFSLILESASTNQTSMYLCASSLPSVYTDTQYFGPGTRLTVL.

In this sample, this clonotype turned up a few times. This chain connects TRBV5-1 to TRBJ2-1; D not resolved. Per the germline V gene, CDR1 is SGHRS and CDR2 is YFSETQ. The CDR3 totals 13 residues. Trimming took 6 bases from V and 4 from J, leaving 11 bases between them. CDR3 coding DNA: TGCGCCAGCACAACAGACCTTTACAATGAGCAGTTCTTC. Translating it yields CASTTDLYNEQFF.

The genes are TRBV11-2 and TRBJ2-2; 8 bases align to TRBD1. Trimming cost V 2 bases and J 5 bases; bases outside gene matches: 7. The CDR3 spans 16 residues. Germline-derived CDR1 and CDR2 are SGHAT and FQNNGV. CDR3 bases: TGTGCCAGCAGCTTACGGACAGGGAAAAGTACCGGGGAGCTGTTTTTT. It specifies CASSLRTGKSTGELFF.

This clonotype was found a few times. The chain couples TRBV4-2 to TRBJ2-1; perhaps TRBD1 as D (5 bases). In germline, CDR1 is LGHNA, CDR2 YNFKEQ. The CDR3 consists of 17 residues. V lost 0 bases to trimming and J lost 5 bases, with 17 bases between them. The CDR3 region has the DNA TGTGCCAGCAGCCAAGATAAGGGCAGGGTGGGTCACAATGAGCAGTTCTTC. Protein: CASSQDKGRVGHNEQFF.

This rearrangement joins TRBV29-1 to TRBJ1-2; 8 bases fit TRBD1. J lost 3 bases, V lost 6 bases, and 3 bases had no gene match. Germline CDR1 reads SQVTM; CDR2 reads ANQGSEA. This CDR3 has 12 amino acids. The CDR3 loop reads CSVTQGDYGYTF. The CDR3 DNA sequence: TGCAGCGTCACACAGGGGGACTATGGCTACACCTTC.

The chain has TRBV28 and TRBJ1-1; D possibly corresponds to TRBD1 (5 bases). The germline V and J ends were trimmed by 5 bases and 0 bases, with 19 bases remaining between them. The CDR3 is 17 residues long. Germline V lookup: CDR1 MDHEN, CDR2 SYDVKM. CDR3 residues: CASSPPVWGRMNTEAFF. The CDR3 region has the DNA TGTGCCAGCAGTCCCCCCGTTTGGGGACGGATGAACACTGAAGCTTTCTTT.

The chain couples TRBV5-1 to TRBJ2-4; 7 nucleotides align to TRBD1. Matching the DNA end better, TRBJ2-5 makes the J call doubtful. This CDR3 region has 15 residues. Germline V gene data show CDR1 as SGHRS and CDR2 as YFSETQ. Here the CDR3 reads CASSFQGDPQETQYF. CDR3 DNA sequence: TGCGCCAGCAGCTTCCAGGGGGACCCTCAAGAGACCCAGTACTTC.

This clonotype turned up a few times. The chain carries TRBV29-1 and TRBJ1-5, with D possibly TRBD1 on 5 matching bases. Between the trimmed V and J ends, which lost 6 bases and 6 bases, there was a span of 15 bases. The length of the CDR3 is 13 residues. The germline V gene has CDR1 SQVTM and CDR2 ANQGSEA. The CDR3, as DNA: TGCAGCGTCTTGGGGACGGAGGGTCAGCCCCAGCATTTT. Translated: CSVLGTEGQPQHF.

This clonotype came up once. The chain uses TRBV6-6 and TRBJ2-3, with D perhaps TRBD2 (6 bases). V lost 0 bases, J lost 0 bases, and 10 bases lay in between. CDR1 and CDR2 (germline): MNHNY, SVGAGI (reference sequence). The CDR3 is made up of 16 amino acids. CDR3 sequence: CASSYSRGISTDTQYF. Here the CDR3 DNA reads TGTGCCAGCAGTTACTCACGGGGGATAAGCACAGATACGCAGTATTTT.

The chain joins TRBV3-1 to TRBJ2-1, with TRBD2 matching 11 bases. Germline trimming cut 1 base from V and 6 bases from J; bases unmatched to any gene: 5. The CDR3 runs to 16 residues. Germline CDR1 LGHDT, CDR2 YNNKEL (reference sequence). The CDR3 coding sequence is TGTGCCAGCAGCCAAGGTACTAGCGGGGGCACCAATGAGCAGTTCTTC. Translated: CASSQGTSGGTNEQFF.

Only a few counts were recorded for this clonotype. This CDR3 reads CASSVVGLGYSGANVLTF. The CDR3 region has the DNA TGTGCCAGCAGCGTAGTGGGACTCGGGTACTCTGGGGCCAACGTCCTGACTTTC. The V and J genes are TRBV9 and TRBJ2-6, with a possible D match to TRBD2 (6 bases). Germline V gene sequence: CDR1 SGDLS, CDR2 YYNGEE. The CDR3 loop spans 18 amino acids. Deletions cut 0 bases from V and 0 bases from J, with 13 bases between.

The chain couples TRBV6-4 to TRBJ2-5; 11 bases fit TRBD1. Germline V gene data show CDR1 as MRHNA and CDR2 as SNTAGT. The ends lost 2 bases at V and 4 bases at J; junction bases unmatched: 0. This CDR3 has 14 residues. Here the CDR3 DNA reads TGTGCCAGCAGTGACGGACAGGGGGCAGAGACCCAGTACTTC. It yields the protein CASSDGQGAETQYF.

The CDR3 reads CSARISGGETQYF. CDR3 coding DNA: TGCAGTGCTAGAATAAGCGGGGGTGAGACCCAGTACTTC. The chain is built from TRBV20-1 and TRBJ2-5; 8 nucleotides match TRBD2. The J segment lost 5 bases and the V segment lost 2 bases, leaving 4 bases of the junction unmatched. The CDR3 runs 13 residues. The germline CDR1 and CDR2 sequences are DFQATT and SNEGSKA (reference sequence).

This clonotype was detected only once. V is TRBV3-1 and J is TRBJ1-2, with 9 bases lining up with TRBD1. V lost 5 bases and J lost 9; bases outside the gene matches: 13. Germline V gives CDR1 LGHDT, CDR2 YNNKEL (reference sequence). The CDR3 is 15 amino acids. This CDR3 is CASSGNPGQGTSYTF. The DNA of the CDR3 is TGTGCCAGCAGCGGAAACCCGGGACAGGGTACAAGCTACACCTTC.

The chain is built from TRBV5-1 and TRBJ2-3, with a possible D match to TRBD1 (6 bases). V was pared by 2 bases and J by 6 bases, with 10 bases between. In germline, CDR1 is SGHRS, CDR2 YFSETQ. The CDR3 loop spans 13 amino acids. The CDR3 reads CASSFPGQDTQYF. DNA for the CDR3: TGCGCCAGCAGCTTCCCCGGACAGGATACGCAGTATTTT.

This rearrangement joins TRBV9 to TRBJ2-1; 8 bases agree with TRBD2. The V and J ends lost 0 bases and 8 bases, in that order; junction bases with no gene match: 10. Germline CDR1 is SGDLS and CDR2 is YYNGEE. The CDR3 contains 16 residues. CDR3 DNA sequence: TGTGCCAGCAGCGTAGAGAGGGGAACTAGCGGCGATGAGCAGTTCTTC. Translation gives CASSVERGTSGDEQFF.

V and J are TRBV2 and TRBJ2-3, with 11 bases fitting TRBD1. Germline loops: CDR1 SNHLY, CDR2 FYNNEI. V trimming: 5 bases; J trimming: 1 base; junction bases outside the gene matches: 5. This CDR3 comprises 16 residues. The CDR3 DNA is TGTGCCAGCAGTCTCGGACAGGGGGCTGGCACAGATACGCAGTATTTT. Its translation: CASSLGQGAGTDTQYF.

This clonotype came up a few times. This chain joins TRBV27 and TRBJ2-4; D possibly corresponds to TRBD1 (5 bases). The CDR3 consists of 14 residues. Germline CDR1 is MNHEY and CDR2 is SMNVEV (reference sequence). The ends were cut back, 7 bases at V and 0 bases at J, with 10 bases in the middle. The chain's CDR3 is CASMTALAKNIQYF. The CDR3 bases are TGTGCCAGCATGACAGCACTAGCCAAAAACATTCAGTACTTC.

The chain is built from TRBV11-2 and TRBJ2-7, with 7 bases that match TRBD1. The CDR3 has 14 amino acids. The J segment lost 7 bases and the V segment lost 5 bases, leaving 11 bases of the junction unmatched. Germline V CDR1 and CDR2: SGHAT, FQNNGV. CDR3 in DNA: TGTGCCAGCAGCCACCGGGACAGACTTTGGGAGCAGTACTTC. Its protein product is CASSHRDRLWEQYF.

The genes are TRBV4-1 and TRBJ2-3, with D perhaps being TRBD1 or TRBD2 (5 bases each). Germline values: CDR1 MGHRA, CDR2 YSYEKL. Between the trimmed V and J ends, which lost 6 bases and 6 bases, there was a span of 22 bases. This CDR3 region has 16 residues. CDR3 in amino acids: CASSFREGGHTDTQYF. CDR3 nucleotide sequence: TGCGCCAGCAGTTTTAGAGAGGGCGGACACACTGATACGCAGTATTTT.

The V call is TRBV6-5, the J call TRBJ2-3; possibly TRBD1 for D (5 bases). The germline V gene has CDR1 MNHEY and CDR2 SVGAGI. Trimming stripped 6 bases from V and 9 bases from J, with 19 bases between. There are 14 residues in the CDR3. The CDR3 DNA is TGTGCCAGCAGACCACAGGATCCCGGTAGGACGCAGTATTTT. This translates into CASRPQDPGRTQYF.

The DNA of the CDR3 is TGTGCCAGCAGTCCATACATAGTACAGGGTCATGAGCAGTTCTTC. It encodes CASSPYIVQGHEQFF. This rearrangement joins TRBV6-5 to TRBJ2-1, with a tentative D call TRBD1 (6 bases). This CDR3 has 15 residues. Per the germline V gene, CDR1 is MNHEY and CDR2 is SVGAGI. Trimming cost V 5 bases and J 8 bases, with 19 bases left between them.

This clonotype was seen a few times. This sequence joins TRBV5-5 and TRBJ1-6, with 7 bases identical to TRBD1. Germline V gene data show CDR1 as SGHKS and CDR2 as YYEKEE (reference sequence). This CDR3 spans 15 amino acids. V lost 4 bases, J lost 4 bases, and 5 bases stayed unmatched. CDR3 DNA: TGTGCCAGCAGCCACAGGGGCTCGTATAATTCACCCCTCCACTTT. Amino acids: CASSHRGSYNSPLHF.

This rearrangement joins TRBV11-2 to TRBJ2-5; D possibly corresponds to TRBD2 (7 bases). This CDR3 has 16 residues. CDR1 is SGHAT and CDR2 is FQNNGV in the germline V gene. Trimming pared 2 bases from V and 2 bases from J, leaving 15 bases between. In nucleotides, the CDR3 is TGTGCCAGCAGCTTAAGGGGGGGACTGGAGCAAGAGACCCAGTACTTC. It specifies CASSLRGGLEQETQYF.

This rearrangement joins TRBV20-1 to TRBJ1-1; no clear D gene. Between the trimmed V and J ends, which lost 3 bases and 4 bases, there was a span of 12 bases. The CDR3 is made up of 13 amino acids. Germline CDR1 reads DFQATT; CDR2 reads SNEGSKA (reference sequence). This CDR3 reads CSASGGIGTEAFF. CDR3 sequence (DNA): TGCAGTGCTAGCGGCGGGATTGGCACTGAAGCTTTCTTT.

The chain has TRBV6-6 and TRBJ2-3; D might be TRBD1 (6 bases). V lost 0 bases, J lost 5 bases, and 12 bases lay in between. This CDR3 contains 15 residues. Germline loops: CDR1 MNHNY, CDR2 SVGAGI (reference sequence). CDR3: CASSYSTRGGDTQYF. The CDR3 region has the DNA TGTGCCAGCAGTTACTCGACCAGGGGTGGAGATACGCAGTATTTT.

The chain recombines TRBV5-1 with TRBJ2-1; no clear D. Trimming shortened V by 4 bases and J by 0 bases, and 17 bases separated the two germline ends. Germline V gives CDR1 SGHRS, CDR2 YFSETQ. The CDR3 loop spans 17 amino acids. The CDR3 here is CASSLGSRRSSYNEQFF. The DNA of the CDR3 is TGCGCCAGCAGCCTCGGATCCCGACGGAGCTCCTACAATGAGCAGTTCTTC.

This clonotype was recorded a few times. With a much larger clone just one base away, this may be a read error. This sequence joins TRBV12-3 or TRBV12-4 and TRBJ1-4, with 7 bases identical to TRBD1. This CDR3 region has 13 residues. Germline trimming cut 11 bases from V and 6 bases from J; bases unmatched to any gene: 9. The CDR3, as DNA: TGTGCCGGCGGATCCGGGACAGATGAAAAACTGTTTTTT. Encoded protein: CAGGSGTDEKLFF.